The present T cell receptor beta chain was sequenced within a study of vaccination and CD4 T cells after COVID-19. Background on the study: The convalescents, six males and four females, included two who were Hispanic. From HCoV-229E, HCoV-OC43, HCoV-NL63 and SARS-CoV-2, overlapping spike peptides were used to stimulate the cells.

CDR1 MNHEY and CDR2 SMNVEV come from the germline V gene (reference sequence). There are 17 residues in the CDR3. Between the trimmed V and J ends, which lost 3 bases and 5 bases, there was a span of 21 bases. Treatment defined: roughly nine-day PBMC culture with coronavirus spike peptide pools or control peptides (ViraFEST assay). ViraFEST used peptide pools to expand antigen-specific T cells before TCR sequencing. Regarding this clonotype: Its antigen is not known.

The Oncomine TCR Beta short-read assay was applied to DNA of cultured CD4+ T cells. Cultures of CD4+ T cells served as the source for extracting genomic DNA. TCRdb recomputed calls from the PCR reads with MiXCR, one row per CDR3 protein. The sample contains 13,000 or so distinct CDR3 sequences, approximately 40% of which appear only once. The sequence was obtained from a human donor who had recovered from COVID-19. V and J are TRBV27 and TRBJ2-3; maybe TRBD2 (7 bases). Sequenced: CD4+ T cells from blood, cultured in vitro. CDR3 sequence (DNA): TGTGCCAGCAGTTTTATAGTGAGGTGGGGGGGCCTAGATACGCAGTATTTT. This translates into CASSFIVRWGGLDTQYF.